Here is one T cell receptor beta chain with its context. Its antigen is not known. These data come from a study of T-cell memory formation after mild COVID-19. Study at large: TCR clusters were largely donor specific.

TCRdb itself ran the 5' RACE reads through MiXCR, one entry per CDR3 protein. The sample has over 250,000 distinct CDR3 sequences; 15% are singletons. Study-level findings and limits: Whereas later expanders leaned CD4+, clones contracting day 15 to 85 showed a balanced CD4/CD8 makeup.

The CDR3 is 12 amino acids. V lost 9 bases to trimming and J lost 5 bases; unmatched junction nucleotides: 6. The V gene's germline CDR1 is MGHDK and CDR2 SYGVNS. This chain uses TRBV25-1 with TRBJ1-1; 7 bases fit TRBD1. The sequenced sample was PBMCs or a T cell subset sorted from them (not recorded which). The TCR was taken from a man between 18 and 35 years old who had mild COVID-19 (a few samples of this study predate the infection). Cell type and time point are not known. The chain's CDR3 is CASKGQRTEAFF. The CDR3 coding sequence is TGTGCCAGTAAGGGACAGAGGACTGAAGCTTTCTTT.